A single sample is the source of the 5 T cell receptor beta chains below, sequenced in a study of cytomegalovirus exposure and HLA in healthy donors. Sequencing used immunoSEQ multiplex PCR; TCRdb keeps in-frame clones, though not all of them. The sample records some 200,000 clones, about 80% being singletons. The sequenced sample was PBMCs. Receptors originate from a young woman in good health and CMV-seropositive.

The genes are TRBV7-2 and TRBJ1-2; D uncertain. The CDR3 sequence is 13 residues long. Germline CDR1 SGHTA, CDR2 FQGNSA. V lost 1 base to trimming and J lost 3 bases, with 6 bases between them. CDR3 loop: CASSLGQDYGYTF. In DNA form, the CDR3 reads TGTGCCAGCAGCTTAGGGCAAGACTATGGCTACACCTTC.

This clone was picked up one time. The chain has TRBV7-3 and TRBJ1-5; D is undetermined. The CDR3 is 12 residues long. Trimming removed 10 bases from V and 3 bases from J, with 10 bases in between. The germline V gene has CDR1 SGHTA and CDR2 FQGTGA. CDR3 sequence: CATHEHNQPQHF. CDR3 coding DNA: TGTGCCACTCACGAACACAATCAGCCCCAGCATTTT.

The sample holds one count of this clone. The rearrangement links TRBV2 to TRBJ2-5; the match to TRBD2 covers 10 bases. The CDR3 length is 15 residues. The V and J ends lost 4 bases and 5 bases, in that order; junction bases with no gene match: 7. Germline assignment: CDR1 SNHLY and CDR2 FYNNEI. The CDR3 protein is CASSGGSGGSETQYF. The CDR3 nucleotides read TGTGCCAGCAGTGGGGGTAGCGGGGGGTCGGAGACCCAGTACTTC.

The V and J genes are TRBV2 and TRBJ2-1, with a tentative D call TRBD1 (5 bases). CDR3 length: 12 residues. V lost 8 bases to trimming and J lost 4 bases, with 9 bases between them. Per germline, CDR1 SNHLY and CDR2 FYNNEI. The CDR3 region has the DNA TGTGCCAGCGGAGCAGGGTACAATGAGCAGTTCTTC. Its translation is CASGAGYNEQFF.

The chain has TRBV4-1 and TRBJ2-1; 11 nucleotides match TRBD2. The CDR3 runs to 17 residues. The V gene end was trimmed by 0 bases and the J gene end by 2 bases; junction bases not matched to a gene: 3. Per germline, CDR1 MGHRA and CDR2 YSYEKL. Here the CDR3 reads CASSQDSGGATYNEQFF. The CDR3 DNA is TGCGCCAGCAGCCAAGATAGCGGGGGGGCTACCTACAATGAGCAGTTCTTC.